What follows are 15 T cell receptor beta chains derived from one specimen sequenced in a study of a mutant IDH1 vaccine in newly diagnosed glioma. Using immunoSEQ multiplex PCR, the repertoire was profiled, and TCRdb retains in-frame clones only, with some absent. The table records roughly 10,000 clones, approximately 89% of them present only once. For these TCRs, the target antigens are not known. Specified time point: week 23, last vaccination. The vaccine gave 300 ug of a 20-mer mutant IDH1 peptide subcutaneously per dose. The sample in question was PBMCs, obtained from a glioma patient whose treatment included an IDH1 peptide vaccine. These receptors were taken from a woman aged 40 to 50 with glioma. Some clones in this sample may be carry-over from other donors' samples.

As DNA, the CDR3 is TGTGCCAGCAGCTTAGTCGACGCCGCAGGCTACGAGCAGTACTTC. It translates to CASSLVDAAGYEQYF. V gene TRBV7-2 combines with J gene TRBJ2-7; D is uncertain. The CDR3 spans 15 residues. CDR1 is SGHTA, CDR2 FQGNSA, per germline. Trimming left V 1 base short and J 3 bases short, with 13 bases between.

The chain couples TRBV6-1 to TRBJ1-2; no clear D gene. The germline CDR1 and CDR2 sequences are MNHNS and SASEGT. The CDR3 runs 13 residues. V was trimmed by 2 bases and J by 6 bases, leaving 10 bases between them. CDR3 bases: TGTGCCAGCAGTGAATTGTGGGGAAATGGCTACACCTTC. This encodes CASSELWGNGYTF.

The chain employs TRBV19 and TRBJ1-5; D is perhaps TRBD1 (5 bases). Germline CDR1 reads LNHDA; CDR2 reads SQIVND (reference sequence). The V end lost 9 bases, the J end lost 6 bases, and 12 bases lay between the germline ends. The CDR3 loop spans 12 amino acids. CDR3 protein: CASAGGTQPQHF. Written as DNA, the CDR3 is TGTGCCAGCGCGGGGGGTACTCAGCCCCAGCATTTT.

The chain combines TRBV7-9 with TRBJ1-1; tentative D call: TRBD1 (6 bases). This CDR3 region has 17 residues. V lost 1 base and J lost 4, with 19 bases in between. Germline-derived CDR1 and CDR2 are SEHNR and FQNEAQ (reference sequence). CDR3 sequence (DNA): TGTGCCAGCAGCTTAGAAGGCTTACAGGGCTTAGGCACTGAAGCTTTCTTT. Translation: CASSLEGLQGLGTEAFF. Using reference TRBV7-9 and TRBJ1-1 for the parts outside the CDR3, the full variable domain is DTGVSQNPRHKITKRGQNVTFRCDPISEHNRLYWYRQTLGQGPEFLTYFQNEAQLEKSRLLSDRFSAERPKGSFSTLEIQRTEQGDSAMYLCASSLEGLQGLGTEAFFGQGTRLTVV.

In DNA, the CDR3 is TGTGCCTGGAGTGTACGGGCAAATGGAAACACCATATATTTT. This translates into CAWSVRANGNTIYF. This chain links TRBV30 with TRBJ1-3, with D unresolved. The CDR3 is 14 residues long. Germline V CDR1 and CDR2: GTSNPN, SVGIG (reference sequence). The V end was cut by 0 bases, the J end by 3 bases, with 9 bases between.

This clone was found once. This chain connects TRBV7-9 to TRBJ2-3; D is unresolved. The CDR3 length is 15 residues. V dropped 4 bases and J dropped 6 bases, with 17 bases sitting between them. Per germline, CDR1 SEHNR and CDR2 FQNEAQ (reference sequence). The CDR3 loop reads CASSSRVPNADTQYF. CDR3 bases: TGTGCCAGCAGCTCCCGGGTCCCAAATGCCGATACGCAGTATTTT.

The J gene is TRBJ2-1, the V gene TRBV9, with 14 bases fitting TRBD2. Germline values: CDR1 SGDLS, CDR2 YYNGEE. CDR3 length equals 16 residues. J gave up 9 bases and V 2 bases, and 7 bases lay outside the gene matches. The CDR3 reads CASSVRLAGGYGEQFF. Here the CDR3 DNA reads TGTGCCAGCAGCGTGAGACTAGCGGGAGGGTACGGTGAGCAGTTCTTC. Looking up the rest from reference TRBV9 and TRBJ2-1 gives the full variable domain: DSGVTQTPKHLITATGQRVTLRCSPRSGDLSVYWYQQSLDQGLQFLIQYYNGEERAKGNILERFSAQQFPDLHSELNLSSLELGDSALYFCASSVRLAGGYGEQFFGPGTRLTVL.

The genes are TRBV29-1 and TRBJ1-1; D gene unclear. Trimming left V 4 bases short and J 0 bases short, with 6 bases between. The CDR3 has 12 residues. Germline lookup yields CDR1 SQVTM and CDR2 ANQGSEA. The CDR3 DNA sequence: TGCAGCGTTGTCATGCTGAACACTGAAGCTTTCTTT. Translating gives CSVVMLNTEAFF.

V is TRBV7-8 and J is TRBJ2-5; D gene unclear. CDR1 is SGHVS, CDR2 FQNEAQ, per germline. V shed 3 bases and J shed 0 bases, with 11 bases lying between them. This CDR3 region has 15 residues. The CDR3 bases are TGTGCCAGCAGCTTGGGCTTGTCGTACCAAGAGACCCAGTACTTC. It is translated as CASSLGLSYQETQYF.

The chain couples TRBV27 to TRBJ2-7; no clear D. Trimming took 0 bases from V and 2 from J, leaving 8 bases between them. Per the germline V gene, CDR1 is MNHEY and CDR2 is SMNVEV (reference sequence). The CDR3 loop spans 14 amino acids. The CDR3 DNA sequence: TGTGCCAGCAGTTTATCCCAAAATGCCTACGAGCAGTACTTC. Translating gives CASSLSQNAYEQYF.

J is TRBJ2-3 and V is TRBV9; no clear D. The V gene's germline CDR1 is SGDLS and CDR2 YYNGEE. This CDR3 contains 16 residues. V was trimmed by 0 bases and J by 0 bases, leaving 11 bases between them. CDR3 bases: TGTGCCAGCAGCGTAGGAGGAGTATTAAGCACAGATACGCAGTATTTT. Translating it yields CASSVGGVLSTDTQYF.

The chain links TRBV4-1 to TRBJ2-7; 11 nucleotides match TRBD2. CDR3 length: 17 amino acids. V dropped 0 bases and J dropped 1; count of bases not matched to a gene: 5. Per germline, CDR1 MGHRA and CDR2 YSYEKL. Written as DNA, the CDR3 is TGCGCCAGCAGCCAAGATCCGACTAGCGGGATATCCTACGAGCAGTACTTC. Translation gives CASSQDPTSGISYEQYF.

The chain employs TRBV30 and TRBJ2-5; D assignment may be TRBD1 or TRBD2 (6 bases each). The CDR3 has 17 amino acids. V dropped 4 bases and J dropped 4 bases, with 25 bases sitting between them. Germline lookup yields CDR1 GTSNPN and CDR2 SVGIG (reference sequence). CDR3 sequence: CAWKPLGGRGQRETQYF. The CDR3 region has the DNA TGTGCCTGGAAACCTCTCGGGGGCAGGGGTCAACGAGAGACCCAGTACTTC. Using reference TRBV30 and TRBJ2-5 for the parts outside the CDR3, the full variable domain is SQTIHQWPATLVQPVGSPLSLECTVEGTSNPNLYWYRQAAGRGLQLLFYSVGIGQISSEVPQNLSASRPQDRQFILSSKKLLLSDSGFYLCAWKPLGGRGQRETQYFGPGTRLLVL.

J is TRBJ2-1 and V is TRBV19; TRBD2 matches 7 bases. Germline CDR1 is LNHDA and CDR2 is SQIVND (reference sequence). With V trimmed by 3 bases and J by 6 bases, 2 bases remained unmatched. The CDR3 covers 13 residues. CDR3 residues: CASSMSGGNEQFF. CDR3 bases: TGTGCCAGTAGTATGTCGGGGGGCAATGAGCAGTTCTTC.

The chain recombines TRBV6-6 with TRBJ1-5; no reliable D call. The germline V gene encodes CDR1 MNHNY and CDR2 SVGAGI (reference sequence). CDR3 length: 15 amino acids. V dropped 2 bases and J dropped 0 bases, with 8 bases sitting between them. The chain's CDR3 is CASSYLAGSNQPQHF. The CDR3 DNA reads TGTGCCAGCAGTTACCTGGCAGGTAGCAATCAGCCCCAGCATTTT.